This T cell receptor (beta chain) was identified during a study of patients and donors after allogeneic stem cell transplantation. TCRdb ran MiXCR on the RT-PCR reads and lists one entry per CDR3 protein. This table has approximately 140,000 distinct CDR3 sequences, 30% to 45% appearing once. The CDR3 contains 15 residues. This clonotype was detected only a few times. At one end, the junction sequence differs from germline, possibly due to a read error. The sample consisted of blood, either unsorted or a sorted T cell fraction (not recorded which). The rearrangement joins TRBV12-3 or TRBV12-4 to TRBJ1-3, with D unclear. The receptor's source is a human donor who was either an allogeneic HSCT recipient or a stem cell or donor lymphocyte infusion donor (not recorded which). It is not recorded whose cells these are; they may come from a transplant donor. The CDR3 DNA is TGTGCCAGCAGTTTTCCCGGCCGATCTGGCAACACCATATATTTT. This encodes CASSFPGRSGNTIYF.